This is a list of T cell receptor beta chains from one sample in a study of blood T cell repertoires in COVID-19. This table comes from immunoSEQ multiplex PCR, and its TCRdb copy is limited to in-frame clones, with some not included. The top ten hold 25% to 35% of the sample, which has about 26,000 clones, more than 65% seen once. Sequencing used peripheral blood. The receptors shown here come from a human donor in a cohort sampled during active COVID-19. The CDR3 runs from the conserved cysteine through the conserved F or W. D genes are given only for firm matches.

v_call: TRBV3-1/TRBV3-2; d_call: TRBD2; j_call: TRBJ2-7; cdr3_aa: CASSQSGGLEGREQYF
v_call: TRBV5-4; d_call: .; j_call: TRBJ1-1; cdr3_aa: CASSLSFGGLQDTEAFF
v_call: TRBV9; d_call: .; j_call: TRBJ1-5; cdr3_aa: CASSVGRGNQPQHF
v_call: TRBV19; d_call: TRBD2; j_call: TRBJ2-1; cdr3_aa: CASSTLAGGSYNEQFF
v_call: TRBV4-1; d_call: .; j_call: TRBJ2-6; cdr3_aa: CASSHNRNPSPSSGANVLTF
v_call: TRBV5-4; d_call: .; j_call: TRBJ2-7; cdr3_aa: CASSLDTYEQYF
v_call: TRBV5-6; d_call: .; j_call: TRBJ2-5; cdr3_aa: CASSFRETQYF
v_call: TRBV19; d_call: .; j_call: TRBJ2-2; cdr3_aa: CASSPQGSMGGELFF
v_call: TRBV2; d_call: .; j_call: TRBJ1-4; cdr3_aa: CASSPGLNSEKLFF
v_call: TRBV4-1; d_call: TRBD1; j_call: TRBJ2-7; cdr3_aa: CASSQERGGQVGSLFYEQYF
v_call: TRBV5-4; d_call: .; j_call: TRBJ2-3; cdr3_aa: CASSLELVPDTQYF
v_call: TRBV28; d_call: TRBD2; j_call: TRBJ2-1; cdr3_aa: CASSRSGGGSSEQFF
v_call: TRBV11-3; d_call: TRBD2; j_call: TRBJ2-7; cdr3_aa: CASSLAGGPGYEQYF
v_call: TRBV6-1; d_call: TRBD1; j_call: TRBJ1-4; cdr3_aa: CASSEMGQSNEKLFF
v_call: TRBV3-1/TRBV3-2; d_call: .; j_call: TRBJ1-6; cdr3_aa: CASSQGTVNSPLHF
v_call: TRBV18; d_call: .; j_call: TRBJ1-2; cdr3_aa: CASSPRWGDFDGYTF
v_call: TRBV19; d_call: .; j_call: TRBJ2-7; cdr3_aa: CASSIDSYEQYF
v_call: TRBV6-5; d_call: TRBD2; j_call: TRBJ2-7; cdr3_aa: CASRRGGQNEQYF
v_call: TRBV10-1; d_call: TRBD1; j_call: TRBJ2-7; cdr3_aa: CASRRDRDFHEQYF
v_call: TRBV9; d_call: TRBD2; j_call: TRBJ2-3; cdr3_aa: CASSQTTSGVDTQYF
v_call: TRBV5-1; d_call: TRBD2; j_call: TRBJ2-3; cdr3_aa: CASRSQLAGGPTDTQYF
v_call: TRBV13; d_call: .; j_call: TRBJ2-5; cdr3_aa: CASSPTSQETQYF
v_call: TRBV5-1; d_call: .; j_call: TRBJ2-5; cdr3_aa: CASSLQVSQETQYF
v_call: TRBV6-5; d_call: TRBD1; j_call: TRBJ2-2; cdr3_aa: CASSRDREAGELFF
v_call: TRBV11-2; d_call: TRBD1; j_call: TRBJ1-2; cdr3_aa: CASSPKPTGVDDGYTF
v_call: TRBV11-2; d_call: .; j_call: TRBJ1-5; cdr3_aa: CASSLENGQPQHF
v_call: TRBV28; d_call: .; j_call: TRBJ1-5; cdr3_aa: CASRGGGSAQPQHF
v_call: TRBV18; d_call: TRBD1; j_call: TRBJ2-1; cdr3_aa: CASSQGQGLGEQFF
v_call: TRBV10-3; d_call: TRBD2; j_call: TRBJ2-3; cdr3_aa: CAISESTTSGRAGDTQYF